This TCR beta chain is drawn from a study of T-cell memory formation after mild COVID-19 (dated by TCRdb to the early 2020s). Some background on the complete study: Most TCR sequence clusters were specific to one of the two donors. T-cell clones expanding and contracting after mild COVID-19 in two donors were tracked by longitudinal TCRalpha and TCRbeta repertoire sequencing. Two young, previously healthy adult volunteers made up the cohort, one male and one female. Beyond this particular receptor, the publication reports: Contracting CD4+ clones appeared mostly in the CM and EM memory subsets, whereas CD8+ clones were enriched in EMRA. Clones that contracted from day 15 to 85 showed balanced CD4/CD8 phenotypes, whereas a second wave of clones that expanded from day 15 to 37 leaned towards CD4+. The second-wave clones that peaked on day 37 were not confirmed to be SARS-CoV-2 specific. The study covered only two mild cases, and larger cohorts including severe cases with pre-infection samples were considered necessary. Some responding clones were detected in pre-infection memory, suggesting pre-existing cross-reactive memory T cells joined the SARS-CoV-2 response.

PBMCs were isolated by Ficoll-Paque density gradient centrifugation. Comment on this clonotype: Its recognized antigen is unknown. Base qualities are not recorded, but no much larger clone differs from it by a single base.

The sequencing machine was an Illumina NovaSeq 6000. TCRalpha and TCRbeta cDNA libraries were constructed by 5'RACE with constant-segment primers, with sample barcodes and unique molecular identifiers being introduced. RNA was extracted from every sample with Trizol reagent. Amplification of the libraries took two PCR steps, and the second step added a second sample barcode plus Illumina TruSeq adapters. Libraries were sequenced on an Illumina NovaSeq with 2 x 150 bp paired-end reads. Turning to the authors' computational methods: Demultiplexing of reads and collapsing into UMI-guided consensus sequences were performed with migec v1.2.7. Using mixcr v2.1.11, UMI consensuses were aligned to TRA and TRB V and J templates and then assembled into clonotypes. A clonotype was counted as expanded or contracted only if both edgeR and NoisET called the change significant, with noise models trained on biological replicates. edgeR calls used a false discovery rate-adjusted p below 0.01 and a log2 fold-change threshold of 1. As an exploratory analysis of dynamics, PCA with hierarchical clustering was applied to max-normalized trajectories of the 1000 most abundant clonotypes. The CD4 or CD8 phenotype of responding clones was assigned using the separately sequenced CD4+ and CD8+ repertoires. In-frame beta chains were kept once TCRdb had trimmed the public reads at Q25 with fastp and called clones with MiXCR. Each entry is one CDR3 protein sequence, shown with its most common DNA and genes. These V and J calls derive from TCRdb rather than the authors' analysis. This sample is represented by 150,000 to 200,000 distinct CDR3 sequences; about 14% of them were singletons. Roughly 14% of the sample is taken by the ten largest.

There are 15 amino acids in the CDR3, from cysteine to phenylalanine inclusive. The CDR3 DNA has 45 bases and is translated from base 1. Taken from the germline V gene (reference sequence), the CDR1 and CDR2 loops are LNHNV and YYDKDF. Trimming accounts for 3 bases at V and 7 bases at J, while the number of junction bases matched to no gene is 9. Material: PBMCs or a T cell subset sorted from them (not recorded which). The TCR comes from an adult woman who had mild COVID-19 (a few samples of this study predate the infection). The sample titles of this study are shuffled in the database, so cell type and time point are left out; the donor was told from shared clones. The chain joins TRBV15 to TRBJ2-1, with 7 bases aligning to TRBD2. In nucleotide form, the sequence is TGTGCCACCAGCAGCGCGCGGGGGTGGTCGAATGAGCAGTTCTTC. Its coded protein is CATSSARGWSNEQFF.